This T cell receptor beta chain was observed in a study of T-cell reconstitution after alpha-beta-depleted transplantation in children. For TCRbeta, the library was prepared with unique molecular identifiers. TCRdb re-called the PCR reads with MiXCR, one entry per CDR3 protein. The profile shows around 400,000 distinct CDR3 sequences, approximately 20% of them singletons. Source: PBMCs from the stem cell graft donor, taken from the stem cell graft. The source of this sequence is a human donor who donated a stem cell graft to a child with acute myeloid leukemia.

Here the CDR3 reads CASSDTSGRRNEQFF. The CDR3 nucleotides read TGTGCCAGCAGTGACACTAGCGGGAGGAGGAATGAGCAGTTCTTC. V gene TRBV3-1 combines with J gene TRBJ2-1; TRBD2 matches 12 bases. The germline CDR1 and CDR2 sequences are LGHDT and YNNKEL (reference sequence). The V and J ends lost 6 bases and 7 bases, in that order; junction bases with no gene match: 7. The CDR3 runs 15 residues.